A single sample is the source of the 10 T cell receptor beta chains below, sequenced in a study of cytomegalovirus exposure and HLA in healthy donors. PCR employed 60 Vbeta and 13 Jbeta primers. Assay used: immunoSEQ multiplex PCR; TCRdb lists only in-frame clones, some missing. This sample has tens of thousands of clones, with roughly 74% found just once. The sequenced material came from PBMCs. The receptor source for this set is a man aged 35 to 55 in good health and CMV-seronegative.

The chain uses TRBV18 and TRBJ2-7; tentative D call: TRBD1 (6 bases). V was shortened by 3 bases and J by 7 bases, with 13 bases between the two germline ends. The CDR3 is 13 residues long. Germline loops: CDR1 KGHSH, CDR2 LQKENI. The chain's CDR3 is CASSPPGVGEQYF. The DNA of the CDR3 is TGTGCCAGCTCACCCCCAGGGGTTGGGGAGCAGTACTTC.

The CDR3 here is CAWSPGNYGYTF. The CDR3 DNA reads as TGTGCCTGGAGTCCAGGCAACTATGGCTACACCTTC. V is TRBV30 and J is TRBJ1-2; D is ambiguous. The V gene's germline CDR1 is GTSNPN and CDR2 SVGIG (reference sequence). This CDR3 comprises 12 residues. V dropped 2 bases and J dropped 2 bases, with 6 bases sitting between them.

V is TRBV9 and J is TRBJ2-3; D possibly corresponds to TRBD1 (5 bases). Trimming left V 0 bases short and J 4 bases short, with 12 bases between. The CDR3 extends over 15 amino acids. Germline lookup yields CDR1 SGDLS and CDR2 YYNGEE. The CDR3, as DNA: TGTGCCAGCAGCGTAGAAGGTAGGGGTGCAGATACGCAGTATTTT. Amino acid sequence: CASSVEGRGADTQYF.

The V and J genes are TRBV7-6 and TRBJ2-5; 7 positions agree with TRBD2. The V segment lost 5 bases and the J segment 4 bases; nucleotides outside the gene matches: 4. Per the germline V gene, CDR1 is SGHVS and CDR2 is FNYEAQ. The CDR3 consists of 13 residues. The CDR3 nucleotides read TGTGCCAGCAGCCGGGGGGTCGGAGAGACCCAGTACTTC. As protein: CASSRGVGETQYF.

The chain is built from TRBV4-1 and TRBJ2-5; 12 bases map to TRBD2. This CDR3 is built from 17 residues. V dropped 4 bases and J dropped 1; count of bases not matched to a gene: 7. Germline-derived CDR1 and CDR2 are MGHRA and YSYEKL. CDR3 sequence (DNA): TGCGCCAGCAGCCCCAGACTAGCGGGAGTCTTCCAAGAGACCCAGTACTTC. This encodes CASSPRLAGVFQETQYF.

Here the CDR3 DNA reads TGTGCCAGCTCCCGACTGACGTCCTACGAGCAGTACTTC. Amino acids: CASSRLTSYEQYF. J is TRBJ2-7 and V is TRBV18; no clear D. CDR1 and CDR2 from the germline V gene are KGHSH and LQKENI. This CDR3 comprises 13 residues. V was cut by 6 bases and J by 1 base, with 10 bases left in between.

This clone has only one observation. The chain uses TRBV2 and TRBJ1-2; 11 bases map to TRBD1. Unmatched junction bases numbered 24, after V lost 8 bases and J lost 7 bases. CDR3 length: 19 amino acids. Germline CDR1 and CDR2: SNHLY and FYNNEI. CDR3 in DNA: TGTGCCAGCCGGCCCACTCCCCGAAGGTCACCGGGACAGGGGGTTGGCTACACCTTC. This sequence encodes CASRPTPRRSPGQGVGYTF. The whole variable domain, remainder taken from reference TRBV2 and TRBJ1-2, is EPEVTQTPSHQVTQMGQEVILRCVPISNHLYFYWYRQILGQKVEFLVSFYNNEISEKSEIFDDQFSVERPDGSNFTLKIRSTKLEDSAMYFCASRPTPRRSPGQGVGYTFGSGTRLTVV.

This chain connects TRBV4-1 to TRBJ1-6, with TRBD1 matching 9 bases. Germline V CDR1 and CDR2: MGHRA, YSYEKL. The CDR3 is made up of 17 amino acids. Trimming removed 1 base from V and 5 bases from J; junction bases left unmatched: 6. CDR3 DNA: TGCGCCAGCAGCCAAGCTTTTTGGGACAGGGATAATTCACCCCTCCACTTT. It is translated as CASSQAFWDRDNSPLHF.

J is TRBJ2-1 and V is TRBV5-4; 9 nucleotides agree with TRBD1. The J segment lost 2 bases and the V segment lost 4 bases, leaving 4 bases of the junction unmatched. There are 15 residues in the CDR3. Germline V CDR1 and CDR2: SGHNT, YYREEE (reference sequence). CDR3 protein: CASSPRTGAYNEQFF. Here the CDR3 DNA reads TGTGCCAGCAGCCCAAGGACAGGGGCCTACAATGAGCAGTTCTTC.

The gene calls are TRBV13 and TRBJ2-2; 8 bases line up with TRBD1. CDR3 length: 15 amino acids. The V gene's germline CDR1 is PRHDT and CDR2 FYEKMQ (reference sequence). With 0 bases clipped from V and 7 bases from J, the junction kept 4 bases outside the gene matches. DNA of the CDR3: TGTGCCAGCAGCTTAGGCAGGGGGCTTGACGGGGAGCTGTTTTTT. Translating it yields CASSLGRGLDGELFF.